A selection of T cell receptor beta chains follows, all from one sample in a study of blood T cell repertoires in COVID-19. Clones were sequenced by immunoSEQ multiplex PCR, and TCRdb holds only the in-frame ones, with some missing. Of about 200,000 clones in the sample, roughly nine tenths were seen once. The sample taken for sequencing was peripheral blood. These receptors all come from a woman aged 65 to 85 with acute or convalescent COVID-19. CDR3s include the opening cysteine and the closing phenylalanine or tryptophan. A D gene is named only where the DNA matches it firmly. The listing skips clone size in some rows; elsewhere it reads once, few, many or a size class.

v_gene	d_gene	abundance	j_gene	CDR3aa	CDR3nt
TRBV6-1	-	-	TRBJ1-1	CASSEGAGRGTEAFF	TGTGCCAGCAGTGAAGGGGCCGGGAGAGGCACTGAAGCTTTCTTT
TRBV6-2/TRBV6-3	-	-	TRBJ2-4	CASSSGGLAKNIQYF	TGTGCCAGCAGTTCCGGGGGGCTAGCCAAAAACATTCAGTACTTC
TRBV5-1	TRBD1	-	TRBJ1-2	CASREGTGAGYGYTF	TGCGCCAGCAGAGAAGGGACAGGGGCTGGCTATGGCTACACCTTC
TRBV29-1	-	once	TRBJ1-1	CSVRPFRVLWNTEAFF	TGCAGCGTCCGTCCCTTCAGGGTTCTTTGGAACACTGAAGCTTTCTTT
TRBV6-2/TRBV6-3	-	-	TRBJ1-5	CASSYLGGTRQPQHF	TGTGCCAGCAGTTACCTCGGGGGAACTCGTCAGCCCCAGCATTTT
TRBV18	-	-	TRBJ2-1	CASSPLVGVNEQFF	TGTGCCAGCTCACCACTCGTGGGAGTGAATGAGCAGTTCTTC
TRBV5-1	-	once	TRBJ1-3	CASSLMGGSGNTIYF	TGCGCCAGCAGCTTGATGGGGGGCTCTGGAAACACCATATATTTT
TRBV28	TRBD1	-	TRBJ2-5	CASSYDRGRVETQYF	TGTGCCAGCAGCTATGACAGGGGCCGTGTAGAGACCCAGTACTTC
TRBV29-1	-	-	TRBJ2-3	CSVETRLGGTQYF	TGCAGCGTTGAGACCCGCTTAGGAGGGACGCAGTATTTT
TRBV4-1	TRBD1	-	TRBJ1-6	CASSYLLTGTGGSISPLHF	TGCGCCAGCAGCTACCTGCTCACCGGGACAGGGGGCTCAATTTCACCCCTCCACTTT
TRBV2	TRBD2	-	TRBJ2-4	CASSLPGLASNIQYF	TGTGCCAGCAGTCTACCGGGACTAGCTTCGAACATTCAGTACTTC
TRBV15	-	-	TRBJ1-6	CATSREPRGNSPLHF	TGTGCCACCAGCAGAGAACCCAGGGGTAATTCACCCCTCCACTTT
TRBV2	TRBD1	-	TRBJ1-5	CASSGTGDQPQHF	TGTGCCAGCAGCGGGACAGGGGATCAGCCCCAGCATTTT
TRBV2	TRBD2	-	TRBJ2-1	CASSGLAGGAEQFF	TGTGCCAGCAGTGGACTAGCGGGGGGGGCTGAGCAGTTCTTC
TRBV4-1	TRBD2	-	TRBJ2-5	CASSHPFGLAGAGETQYF	TGCGCCAGCAGCCACCCGTTTGGATTAGCGGGAGCAGGCGAGACCCAGTACTTC
TRBV9	TRBD1	-	TRBJ1-4	CASSPRDREKKLFF	TGTGCCAGCAGCCCTCGGGACAGGGAAAAAAAACTGTTTTTT
TRBV2	TRBD1	-	TRBJ2-7	CASARWDRDNEQYF	TGTGCCAGCGCGCGTTGGGACAGGGATAACGAGCAGTACTTC
TRBV2	-	-	TRBJ1-5	CASGWSASNQPQHF	TGTGCCAGCGGATGGAGTGCTAGCAATCAGCCCCAGCATTTT
TRBV7-3	TRBD1	-	TRBJ2-1	CASSSATGTGEQFF	TGTGCCAGCAGCTCCGCGACGGGGACAGGTGAGCAGTTCTTC
TRBV5-4	-	-	TRBJ2-2	CASSLVGSGELFF	TGTGCCAGCAGCTTGGTCGGGAGCGGGGAGCTGTTTTTT
TRBV7-9	TRBD1	once	TRBJ1-1	CASSLVPTGNTEAFF	TGTGCCAGCAGCTTAGTTCCGACAGGGAATACTGAAGCTTTCTTT
TRBV4-2	TRBD1	-	TRBJ2-7	CASSSGTGVYEQYF	TGTGCCAGCAGCTCCGGGACAGGGGTCTACGAGCAGTACTTC
TRBV6-6	-	-	TRBJ2-1	CASSTPKEFDEQFF	TGTGCCAGCAGTACCCCCAAGGAGTTCGATGAGCAGTTCTTC
TRBV19	TRBD1	few	TRBJ1-5	CASRTGEVSYQPQHF	TGTGCCAGTAGGACAGGGGAGGTGTCGTATCAGCCCCAGCATTTT
TRBV29-1	TRBD2	-	TRBJ2-1	CSVDPGLAGGTFF	TGCAGCGTTGACCCCGGGCTAGCGGGAGGGACGTTCTTC
TRBV9	-	-	TRBJ2-3	CASSVDLRAGNTDTQYF	TGTGCCAGCAGCGTAGACCTCCGAGCGGGTAACACAGATACGCAGTATTTT
TRBV27	-	-	TRBJ1-1	CASSPWRMPLNTEAFF	TGTGCCAGCAGTCCCTGGAGGATGCCACTGAACACTGAAGCTTTCTTT
TRBV29-1	-	-	TRBJ2-5	CSVVRLAGETQYF	TGCAGCGTTGTGCGGCTAGCCGGCGAGACCCAGTACTTC